A single sample is the source of the 7 T cell receptor beta chains below, sequenced in a study of monozygotic twins with inflammatory bowel disease. Reanalyzing the 5' RACE reads, TCRdb keeps one entry per CDR3 protein, without DNA. Across approximately 330,000 distinct CDR3 sequences, the top ten clones capture roughly 2% of the sample. What was sequenced was blood. The receptors derive from a human donor with ulcerative colitis or Crohn's disease, or a healthy co-twin of an affected twin (not recorded which).

The V and J genes are TRBV5-1 and TRBJ2-1; there is no DNA to check the TCRdb D call of TRBD2. In germline, CDR1 is SGHRS, CDR2 YFSETQ. This CDR3 has 14 residues. This CDR3 reads CASTGTSGGNEQFF. Full variable domain (rest looked up from reference TRBV5-1 and TRBJ2-1): KAGVTQTPRYLIKTRGQQVTLSCSPISGHRSVSWYQQTPGQGLQFLFEYFSETQRNKGNFPGRFSGRQFSNSRSEMNVSTLELGDSALYLCASTGTSGGNEQFFGPGTRLTVL.

The chain uses TRBV3-1 and TRBJ2-3; the D call from TCRdb, TRBD1, cannot be confirmed without DNA. The germline V gene encodes CDR1 LGHDT and CDR2 YNNKEL (reference sequence). CDR3 size: 15 residues. CDR3 in amino acids: CASSQNSGVGDTQYF.

This chain joins TRBV24-1 and TRBJ2-3; TCRdb selects TRBD1, and the lack of DNA leaves this call unchecked. This CDR3 is 16 amino acids long. Germline V gives CDR1 KGHDR, CDR2 SFDVKD. This CDR3 reads CATSDSRQGPTDTQYF.

V is TRBV5-1 and J is TRBJ2-6; absent DNA, TCRdb's TRBD1 call cannot be checked. The germline CDR1 and CDR2 sequences are SGHRS and YFSETQ. This CDR3 has 21 residues. CDR3 in amino acids: CASSLGAFGGTVRSGANVLTF.

The CDR3 reads CASSRPGTGCYGYTF. The J gene is TRBJ1-2, the V gene TRBV5-6; no DNA is available, so the TRBD1 call from TCRdb remains unchecked. The CDR3 sequence is 15 residues long. CDR1 and CDR2 (germline): SGHDT, YYEEEE.

Here the CDR3 reads CASSLDGGSYEQYF. The chain employs TRBV7-2 and TRBJ2-7; lacking DNA, the TRBD2 call made by TCRdb goes unchecked. The V gene's germline CDR1 is SGHTA and CDR2 FQGNSA. The CDR3 contains 14 residues.

The V and J genes are TRBV9 and TRBJ2-3; TCRdb indicates TRBD2, and absent DNA this call remains unverified. Germline assignment: CDR1 SGDLS and CDR2 YYNGEE. There are 15 residues in the CDR3. The chain's CDR3 is CASSVSGGPTDTQYF.